One and the same sample provided the 30 T cell receptor beta chains below, sequenced in a study of blood T cell repertoires in COVID-19. The method was immunoSEQ multiplex PCR; TCRdb's version includes in-frame clones alone and lacks a portion of them. The sample includes about 70,000 clones, over 75% of them seen just once. Sequencing was done on a sample of peripheral blood. The source of these receptors is a man aged 80 or over with acute or convalescent COVID-19.

Remarks on this clone: Different DNA sequences within this sample yield the same CDR3. The rearrangement links TRBV12-3 or TRBV12-4 to TRBJ2-7; D might be TRBD1 (6 bases). The CDR3 consists of 12 residues. The germline V and J ends were trimmed by 6 bases and 3 bases, with 9 bases remaining between them. As DNA, the CDR3 is TGTGCCAGCAGCTACAGGGTCTACGAGCAGTACTTC. Translation: CASSYRVYEQYF.

The chain combines TRBV2 with TRBJ1-4; D is unclear. The CDR3 consists of 12 residues. The V end was cut by 4 bases, the J end by 4 bases, with 4 bases between. CDR1 SNHLY and CDR2 FYNNEI come from the germline V gene. The CDR3 region is CASSVRNEKLFF. In DNA form, the CDR3 reads TGTGCCAGCAGTGTGCGTAATGAAAAACTGTTTTTT.

The chain recombines TRBV3-1 (or the pseudogene TRBV3-2) with TRBJ2-7; TRBD2 agrees at 11 bases. J lost 12 bases, V lost 2 bases, and 12 bases had no gene match. Germline V gene data show CDR1 as LGHDT and CDR2 as YNNKEL (reference sequence). The CDR3 spans 15 residues. The CDR3 spells CASSQKGGLAGGVYF. CDR3 DNA: TGTGCCAGCAGCCAAAAAGGGGGGCTAGCGGGAGGTGTGTACTTC.

The chain joins TRBV9 to TRBJ1-1; D gene unclear. Trimming stripped 0 bases from V and 0 bases from J, with 3 bases between. CDR3 length: 13 residues. Germline CDR1 SGDLS, CDR2 YYNGEE. The CDR3 DNA reads TGTGCCAGCAGCGTAGACTTGAACACTGAAGCTTTCTTT. This translates into CASSVDLNTEAFF.

V gene TRBV4-2 combines with J gene TRBJ1-2; 7 bases fit TRBD1. The germline V gene has CDR1 LGHNA and CDR2 YNFKEQ. J lost 2 bases, V lost 3 bases, and 3 bases had no gene match. CDR3 length: 14 amino acids. The CDR3 spells CASSHWDRNYGYTF. CDR3 nucleotide sequence: TGTGCCAGCAGCCATTGGGACAGAAACTATGGCTACACCTTC.

This chain joins TRBV3-1 (or the pseudogene TRBV3-2) and TRBJ2-2; 10 bases are a match to TRBD1. CDR1 is LGHDT, CDR2 YNNKEL, per germline (reference sequence). The CDR3 sequence is 15 residues long. V dropped 4 bases and J dropped 5; count of bases not matched to a gene: 4. The CDR3, as DNA: TGTGCCAGCAGCCCCCGGGACAGGGGAACCGGGGAGCTGTTTTTT. Translated: CASSPRDRGTGELFF.

The genes are TRBV27 and TRBJ2-2, with TRBD2 as a possible D gene (6 bases). Germline V gene data show CDR1 as MNHEY and CDR2 as SMNVEV (reference sequence). The CDR3 is 13 residues long. Trimming removed 3 bases at V and 7 bases at J, with 9 bases between. The CDR3 protein is CASSLWGDGELFF. The CDR3, as DNA: TGTGCCAGCAGTTTGTGGGGGGACGGGGAGCTGTTTTTT.

The chain joins TRBV28 to TRBJ2-7, with 10 bases that match TRBD1. Germline V gives CDR1 MDHEN, CDR2 SYDVKM. This CDR3 is built from 15 residues. The junction had 8 bases not matched to a gene; V was cut back by 8 bases and J by 1 base. CDR3 nucleotides: TGTGCCAGCCTGACGGTGGGACAGGGGTCCTACGAGCAGTACTTC. This translates into CASLTVGQGSYEQYF.

V usage is TRBV24-1 and J usage is TRBJ2-2; tentatively, D is TRBD1 (6 bases). From germline, CDR1 is KGHDR and CDR2 SFDVKD. Trimming pared 2 bases from V and 7 bases from J, leaving 10 bases between. The CDR3 covers 14 residues. The CDR3 here is CATSDSQGFGELFF. The CDR3 coding sequence is TGTGCCACCAGTGATTCACAGGGATTCGGGGAGCTGTTTTTT.

The chain uses TRBV3-1 (or the pseudogene TRBV3-2) and TRBJ1-1, with D possibly being TRBD1 (6 bases). V gave up 4 bases and J gave up 9 bases, with 21 bases separating them. CDR3 length: 15 amino acids. Germline V lookup: CDR1 LGHDT, CDR2 YNNKEL (reference sequence). The CDR3 spells CASSPGGGGSSKAFF. The CDR3 bases are TGTGCCAGCAGCCCTGGAGGGGGGGGCAGCTCCAAAGCTTTCTTT.

V usage is TRBV12-3 or TRBV12-4 and J usage is TRBJ1-2; tentatively, D is TRBD1 (6 bases). Trimming shortened V by 3 bases and J by 14 bases, and 19 bases separated the two germline ends. The CDR3 sequence is 13 residues long. The CDR3 region is CASSFYGRGSCTF. CDR3 nucleotide sequence: TGTGCCAGCAGTTTTTATGGCAGGGGATCATGTACCTTC.

V and J are TRBV9 and TRBJ2-3; 7 bases match TRBD2. The CDR3 runs 17 residues. The J segment lost 5 bases and the V segment lost 0 bases, leaving 12 bases of the junction unmatched. The V gene's germline CDR1 is SGDLS and CDR2 YYNGEE. The CDR3 bases are TGTGCCAGCAGCGTAGGGGGCGGGAGCTTGTGGGGAGATACGCAGTATTTT. This translates into CASSVGGGSLWGDTQYF.

This chain joins TRBV18 and TRBJ1-1; D uncertain. Germline lookup yields CDR1 KGHSH and CDR2 LQKENI. Trimming pared 3 bases from V and 1 base from J, leaving 12 bases between. CDR3 length: 15 amino acids. CDR3 region: CASSPLRGGNTEAFF. DNA of the CDR3: TGTGCCAGCTCACCGCTGCGGGGAGGGAACACTGAAGCTTTCTTT.

The chain has TRBV10-3 and TRBJ1-3; D might be TRBD1 (6 bases). The CDR3 is made up of 15 amino acids. V was pared by 1 base and J by 6 bases, with 13 bases between. Germline CDR1 ENHRY, CDR2 SYGVKD. CDR3 nucleotide sequence: TGTGCCATCAGTGAGTTTGCAGGGGTGTTAAACACCATATATTTT. Translated, it gives CAISEFAGVLNTIYF.

This sequence joins TRBV7-2 and TRBJ1-5; 8 positions agree with TRBD1. The CDR3 extends over 15 amino acids. Germline CDR1 is SGHTA and CDR2 is FQGNSA. Trimming at V came to 0 bases and at J to 4 bases, leaving 2 bases not matched to a gene. CDR3: CASSLATGENQPQHF. The CDR3 coding sequence is TGTGCCAGCAGCTTAGCGACAGGGGAGAATCAGCCCCAGCATTTT.

The V and J genes are TRBV29-1 and TRBJ2-3; 7 bases fit TRBD2. CDR1 and CDR2 from the germline V gene are SQVTM and ANQGSEA. The CDR3 length is 13 residues. With 7 bases clipped from V and 2 bases from J, the junction kept 6 bases outside the gene matches. As DNA, the CDR3 is TGCAGCGCCCAAGCGGGGATCACAGATACGCAGTATTTT. It translates to CSAQAGITDTQYF.

The chain links TRBV3-1 (or the pseudogene TRBV3-2) to TRBJ1-1; TRBD1 might be the D (5 bases). Germline V CDR1 and CDR2: LGHDT, YNNKEL (reference sequence). This CDR3 spans 15 amino acids. Deletions cut 1 base from V and 11 bases from J, with 20 bases between. The CDR3 loop is CASSQGGWRGASAFF. The CDR3 DNA follows: TGTGCCAGCAGCCAAGGGGGGTGGAGGGGCGCTTCGGCTTTCTTT.

The chain couples TRBV15 to TRBJ2-5; the match to TRBD2 covers 7 bases. Trimming cost V 3 bases and J 3 bases; bases outside gene matches: 1. Germline V CDR1 and CDR2: LNHNV, YYDKDF (reference sequence). This CDR3 has 13 amino acids. The CDR3 sequence is CATSRTSKETQYF. Written as DNA, the CDR3 is TGTGCCACCAGCAGGACTAGCAAAGAGACCCAGTACTTC.

This clone was seen only once. This chain uses TRBV4-1 with TRBJ1-1, with TRBD1 identical over 8 bases. The CDR3 consists of 16 residues. J lost 4 bases, V lost 5 bases, and 12 bases had no gene match. Looked up from germline, CDR1 is MGHRA and CDR2 is YSYEKL. The CDR3 sequence: CASSYRDRPEGTEAFF. CDR3 bases: TGCGCCAGCAGCTACCGGGACAGGCCTGAGGGCACTGAAGCTTTCTTT.

The chain joins TRBV2 to TRBJ2-7; a weak D match, TRBD1 (6 bases). Germline V gene sequence: CDR1 SNHLY, CDR2 FYNNEI. Deletions cut 10 bases from V and 5 bases from J, with 12 bases between. The CDR3 loop spans 11 amino acids. Here the CDR3 DNA reads TGTGCCACCTCTACAGGGCACGAGCAGTACTTC. Translated: CATSTGHEQYF.

J is TRBJ2-5 and V is TRBV5-1; 7 nucleotides agree with TRBD1. The germline CDR1 and CDR2 sequences are SGHRS and YFSETQ. This CDR3 comprises 15 residues. J gave up 6 bases and V 0 bases, and 8 bases lay outside the gene matches. The DNA of the CDR3 is TGCGCCAGCAGCTTGGGCATTACAGGGGCAAAGACCCAGTACTTC. The encoded protein is CASSLGITGAKTQYF.

The rearrangement uses TRBV5-1 and TRBJ2-1; D may be TRBD1 (7 bases). This CDR3 spans 16 amino acids. CDR1 and CDR2 (germline): SGHRS, YFSETQ. V was cut by 2 bases and J by 6 bases, with 18 bases left in between. The CDR3 DNA is TGCGCCAGCAGCTTCGGGACTCGGAGGGGGCTCAATGAGCAGTTCTTC. Its translation is CASSFGTRRGLNEQFF.

This clone was recorded once. The CDR3 loop is CSVAGPGIYNEQFF. For the CDR3, the DNA is TGCAGCGTTGCTGGCCCCGGGATCTACAATGAGCAGTTCTTC. This chain connects TRBV29-1 to TRBJ2-1, with D possibly TRBD2 on 5 matching bases. Germline V lookup: CDR1 SQVTM, CDR2 ANQGSEA. This CDR3 comprises 14 residues. Trimming shortened V by 4 bases and J by 3 bases, and 13 bases separated the two germline ends.

This chain uses TRBV7-9 with TRBJ2-5; D uncertain. The CDR3 spans 13 residues. Germline V gene sequence: CDR1 SEHNR, CDR2 FQNEAQ (reference sequence). Trimming took off 6 bases at V and 5 bases at J, with 13 bases between the two ends. CDR3 sequence (DNA): TGTGCCAGCAGACCTAAAAGCCGGGAGACCCAGTACTTC. It translates to CASRPKSRETQYF. The full variable domain, with the rest looked up from reference TRBV7-9 and TRBJ2-5, is DTGVSQNPRHKITKRGQNVTFRCDPISEHNRLYWYRQTLGQGPEFLTYFQNEAQLEKSRLLSDRFSAERPKGSFSTLEIQRTEQGDSAMYLCASRPKSRETQYFGPGTRLLVL.

The rearrangement links TRBV5-8 to TRBJ1-1, with 7 bases lining up with TRBD1. This CDR3 has 15 amino acids. Germline loops: CDR1 SGHTS, CDR2 YDEGEE. V was pared by 1 base and J by 5 bases, with 8 bases of the junction left unmatched. The CDR3 is CASSLIQGIRTEAFF. For the CDR3, the DNA is TGTGCCAGCAGCTTGATACAGGGGATTAGGACTGAAGCTTTCTTT.

The chain carries TRBV30 and TRBJ1-1; TRBD1 aligns across 9 bases. CDR3 size: 15 residues. With V trimmed by 1 base and J by 7 bases, 10 bases remained unmatched. Germline V CDR1 and CDR2: GTSNPN, SVGIG (reference sequence). CDR3 amino acids: CAWSAQGTGPLEAFF. CDR3 sequence (DNA): TGTGCCTGGAGTGCCCAAGGGACAGGGCCTCTTGAAGCTTTCTTT.

This rearrangement joins TRBV6-5 to TRBJ2-6; possibly TRBD2 for D (6 bases). Germline CDR1 and CDR2: MNHEY and SVGAGI. The V gene lost 6 bases and the J gene lost 0 bases, with 9 bases spanning the gap. The CDR3 is 15 amino acids. In nucleotides, the CDR3 is TGTGCCAGCAGGGGGGGAAGCTCTGGGGCCAACGTCCTGACTTTC. Translation gives CASRGGSSGANVLTF.

This clone was seen a few times. The CDR3 loop reads CASRSYGGTGELFF. Written as DNA, the CDR3 is TGTGCCAGCAGATCCTACGGGGGCACCGGGGAGCTGTTTTTT. The chain uses TRBV6-4 and TRBJ2-2, with D maybe TRBD2 (6 bases). V was cut by 6 bases and J by 4 bases, with 12 bases left in between. This CDR3 spans 14 amino acids. Per germline, CDR1 MRHNA and CDR2 SNTAGT.

The chain employs TRBV29-1 and TRBJ2-3; no reliable D call. Trimming took off 7 bases at V and 2 bases at J, with 10 bases between the two ends. Germline V gene lookup returns CDR1 SQVTM and CDR2 ANQGSEA. The CDR3 loop spans 12 amino acids. The CDR3 nucleotides are TGCAGCGCCGCTAAATACACAGATACGCAGTATTTT. Its translation: CSAAKYTDTQYF.

The CDR3: CASSKQGYSNQPQHF. In DNA form, the CDR3 reads TGTGCCAGCAGCAAACAGGGGTATAGCAATCAGCCCCAGCATTTT. This rearrangement joins TRBV6-2 or TRBV6-3 to TRBJ1-5; 7 bases are shared with TRBD1. Germline CDR1 is MNHEY and CDR2 is SVGEGT. J was trimmed by 0 bases and V by 6 bases; bases with no gene match: 5. The CDR3 length is 15 residues.